Presented here are 10 T cell receptor beta chains from one specimen sequenced in a study of T cell responses to AZD1222 COVID-19 vaccine. Sequenced by immunoSEQ multiplex PCR; TCRdb stores in-frame clones only, minus some. The sample consists of 110,000 to 150,000 clones, around 93% of them appearing once. This specimen consisted of peripheral blood, obtained on day 0 of AZD1222 vaccination. These receptors originate from an adult in good health.

The genes are TRBV5-1 and TRBJ1-1; D is possibly TRBD1 (5 bases). Trimming cost V 0 bases and J 6 bases, with 15 bases left between them. In germline, CDR1 is SGHRS, CDR2 YFSETQ. This CDR3 is built from 15 residues. CDR3 sequence: CASSLEKGIVPEAFF. The CDR3, as DNA: TGCGCCAGCAGCTTGGAGAAGGGGATAGTGCCTGAAGCTTTCTTT.

This clone was seen only a few times. The chain has TRBV27 and TRBJ2-3; D is possibly TRBD2 (6 bases). Trimming left V 0 bases short and J 2 bases short, with 9 bases between. There are 15 residues in the CDR3. Per germline, CDR1 MNHEY and CDR2 SMNVEV (reference sequence). Written as DNA, the CDR3 is TGTGCCAGCAGTTTATCTAGCGGAGCCACAGATACGCAGTATTTT. It codes for CASSLSSGATDTQYF.

The rearrangement links TRBV7-9 to TRBJ2-7, with D unclear. Germline CDR1 reads SEHNR; CDR2 reads FQNEAQ (reference sequence). The CDR3 runs 16 residues. Trimming pared 4 bases from V and 1 base from J, leaving 17 bases between. DNA of the CDR3: TGTGCCAGCAGCTGTAGGCCCCGGACGGGTTCCTACGAGCAGTACTTC. Translated, it gives CASSCRPRTGSYEQYF.

V is TRBV2 and J is TRBJ1-1; D not resolved. CDR1 is SNHLY, CDR2 FYNNEI, per germline. The V end was cut by 8 bases, the J end by 1 base, with 8 bases between. The CDR3 extends over 12 amino acids. The CDR3 loop is CASRTGNTEAFF. Here the CDR3 DNA reads TGTGCCAGCCGGACGGGGAACACTGAAGCTTTCTTT.

V is TRBV30 and J is TRBJ1-6; 8 nucleotides align to TRBD1. Trimming removed 5 bases from V and 10 bases from J; junction bases left unmatched: 10. This CDR3 comprises 14 residues. Germline values: CDR1 GTSNPN, CDR2 SVGIG (reference sequence). In nucleotides, the CDR3 is TGTGCCTGGGCGTATGGGGACAGGAAATCACCCCTCCACTTT. Protein: CAWAYGDRKSPLHF.

The chain uses TRBV28 and TRBJ1-4; a weak D match, TRBD1 (6 bases). With 3 bases removed from V and 6 bases from J, the gap between germline ends came to 14 bases. The CDR3 sequence is 15 residues long. Germline CDR1 reads MDHEN; CDR2 reads SYDVKM. For the CDR3, the DNA is TGTGCCAGCAGTTTGATCAGGACAGAGGATGAAAAACTGTTTTTT. Translated, it gives CASSLIRTEDEKLFF. The full variable domain, in which reference TRBV28 and TRBJ1-4 provide the parts outside the CDR3, is DVKVTQSSRYLVKRTGEKVFLECVQDMDHENMFWYRQDPGLGLRLIYFSYDVKMKEKGDIPEGYSVSREKKERFSLILESASTNQTSMYLCASSLIRTEDEKLFFGSGTQLSVL.

V gene TRBV5-6 combines with J gene TRBJ1-2, with D uncertain. This CDR3 has 12 amino acids. CDR1 is SGHDT, CDR2 YYEEEE, per germline. Trimming shortened V by 9 bases and J by 4 bases, and 13 bases separated the two germline ends. CDR3 region: CATQTPGYGYTF. The DNA of the CDR3 is TGTGCCACACAAACCCCCGGCTATGGCTACACCTTC. Based on the CDR3 plus reference TRBV5-6 and TRBJ1-2, the full variable domain is DAGVTQSPTHLIKTRGQQVTLRCSPKSGHDTVSWYQQALGQGPQFIFQYYEEEERQRGNFPDRFSGHQFPNYSSELNVNALLLGDSALYLCATQTPGYGYTFGSGTRLTVV.

This clone was counted a few times. The chain joins TRBV7-9 to TRBJ1-2; D uncertain. Trimming stripped 2 bases from V and 3 bases from J, with 13 bases between. This CDR3 is 15 amino acids long. Germline V gives CDR1 SEHNR, CDR2 FQNEAQ (reference sequence). The CDR3 protein is CASSLIGRVHYGYTF. The CDR3 coding sequence is TGTGCCAGCAGCTTAATTGGTAGGGTCCACTATGGCTACACCTTC.

The genes are TRBV9 and TRBJ1-5; D uncertain. Germline loops: CDR1 SGDLS, CDR2 YYNGEE. The CDR3 has 13 amino acids. V was cut by 4 bases and J by 4 bases, with 9 bases left in between. The CDR3 is CASSPHTNQPQHF. CDR3 in DNA: TGTGCCAGCAGCCCCCACACGAATCAGCCCCAGCATTTT. The full variable domain, rest sourced from reference TRBV9 and TRBJ1-5, is DSGVTQTPKHLITATGQRVTLRCSPRSGDLSVYWYQQSLDQGLQFLIQYYNGEERAKGNILERFSAQQFPDLHSELNLSSLELGDSALYFCASSPHTNQPQHFGDGTRLSIL.

The V call is TRBV5-4, the J call TRBJ2-7; TRBD1 matches 7 bases. Germline CDR1 and CDR2: SGHNT and YYREEE (reference sequence). V dropped 4 bases and J dropped 1; count of bases not matched to a gene: 8. CDR3 length equals 15 residues. For the CDR3, the DNA is TGTGCCAGCAGCGAGAGGGGGCGCAATTCCTACGAGCAGTACTTC. It translates to CASSERGRNSYEQYF.